The clone carrying this T cell receptor (beta chain) showed up just a few times. Each donor's blood draw was ten milliliters of peripheral blood. Primers used in a second PCR of about 7 to 11 cycles were a sample-barcoded 5' primer and a J-beta primer mix. Using its own MiXCR run on the 5' RACE reads, TCRdb lists one record per CDR3 protein. Seen here are about 640,000 distinct CDR3 sequences, 58% observed once, and the top ten hold more than 35%. The data originate from a study of blood T cells in healthy people across ages. CDR3 length: 15 residues. V gave up 0 bases and J gave up 0 bases, with 9 bases separating them. Germline V lookup: CDR1 DFQATT, CDR2 SNEGSKA (reference sequence).

This TCR came from a man in his fifties or sixties in good health. The source material was blood. J is TRBJ2-1 and V is TRBV20-1; no clear D gene. The CDR3 coding sequence is TGCAGTGCTAGAGATGGGCAGGCCTCCTACAATGAGCAGTTCTTC. Amino acids: CSARDGQASYNEQFF.